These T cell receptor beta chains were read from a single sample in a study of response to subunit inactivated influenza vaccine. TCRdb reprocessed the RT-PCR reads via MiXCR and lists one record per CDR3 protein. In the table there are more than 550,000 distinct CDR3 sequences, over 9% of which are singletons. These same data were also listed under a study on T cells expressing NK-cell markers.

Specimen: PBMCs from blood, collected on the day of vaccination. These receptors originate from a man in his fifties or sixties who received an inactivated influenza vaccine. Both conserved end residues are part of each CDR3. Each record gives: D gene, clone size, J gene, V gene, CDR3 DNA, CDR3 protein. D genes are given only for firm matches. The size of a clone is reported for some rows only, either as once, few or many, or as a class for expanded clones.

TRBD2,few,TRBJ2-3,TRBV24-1,TGTGCCACCGCCCGGAGGGGCGCGGGAGAAGCAGATACGCAGTATTTT,CATARRGAGEADTQYF
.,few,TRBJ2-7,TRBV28,TGTGCCAGCAGTCCCCAGTGGGACAAGAGCTCCTACGAGCAGTACTTC,CASSPQWDKSSYEQYF
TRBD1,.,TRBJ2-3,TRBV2,TGTGCCAGCAGCGGACAGGGGTTCGAGCAGTATTTT,CASSGQGFEQYF
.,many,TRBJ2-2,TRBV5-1,TGCGCCAGCAGCCCACAAATTTGGCAGGGCGGTACCGGGGAGCTGTTTTTT,CASSPQIWQGGTGELFF
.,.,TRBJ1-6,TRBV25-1,TGTGCCAGCAGTGAGAGCTCCTATAATTCACCCCTCCACTTT,CASSESSYNSPLHF
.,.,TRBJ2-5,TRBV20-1,TGCAGTGCTAAGAGAGCGTCCCCATGGGAGACCCAGTACTTC,CSAKRASPWETQYF
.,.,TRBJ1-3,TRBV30,TGTGCCTGGAGTGGCAACTCTGGAAACACCATATATTTT,CAWSGNSGNTIYF
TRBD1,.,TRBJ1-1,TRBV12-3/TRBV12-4,TGTGCCAGCAGTTACGGGCAGGGGGCTTTTCAAGCTTTCTTT,CASSYGQGAFQAFF
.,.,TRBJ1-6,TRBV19,TGTGCCAGTCGAGGCCAGGGGTCTTCACCCCTCCACTTT,CASRGQGSSPLHF
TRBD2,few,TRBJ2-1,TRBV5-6,TGTGCCAGCAGCTCCGGCGGGGGACTAGCGGGGGGAAAGACCTACAATGAGCAGTTCTTC,CASSSGGGLAGGKTYNEQFF
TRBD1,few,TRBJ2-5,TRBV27,TGTGCCAGCAGTCGGGGGACAGGGGGCTTTGAGACCCAGTACTTC,CASSRGTGGFETQYF
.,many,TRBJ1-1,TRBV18,TGTGCCAGCTCACCCCAGCTGAACACTGAAGCTTTCTTT,CASSPQLNTEAFF
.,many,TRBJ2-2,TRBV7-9,TGTGCCAGCGTCGGGGGAACGAACACCGGGGAGCTGTTTTTT,CASVGGTNTGELFF
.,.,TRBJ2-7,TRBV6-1,TGTGCCAGCAGTGAATGGGGGGAGAGCTCCTACGAGCAGTACTTC,CASSEWGESSYEQYF
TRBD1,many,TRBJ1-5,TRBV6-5,TGTGCCAGCAGTTACAGGACAGGGAGCAATCAGCCCCAGCATTTT,CASSYRTGSNQPQHF
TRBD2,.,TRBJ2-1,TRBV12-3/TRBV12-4,TGTGCCAGCAGGTATAACCGGCTAGCGGGAGTGCATGAGCAGTTCTTC,CASRYNRLAGVHEQFF
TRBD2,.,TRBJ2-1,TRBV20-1,TGCAGTGCTAGAGCAGCCCCAGGGACTATCTCTTACAATGAGCAGTTCTTC,CSARAAPGTISYNEQFF
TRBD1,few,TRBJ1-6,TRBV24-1,TGTGCCACCAGTGAGGGCCACAGGGGTGATCGAAATAATTCACCCCTCCACTTT,CATSEGHRGDRNNSPLHF
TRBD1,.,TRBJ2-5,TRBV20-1,TGCAGTGCTAGAAGCCAGGGGGCTTGGGAGACCCAGTACTTC,CSARSQGAWETQYF
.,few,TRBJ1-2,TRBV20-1,TGCAGTGCTTGGGGAATACGGGGCTACACCTTC,CSAWGIRGYTF
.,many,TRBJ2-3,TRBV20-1,TGCAGTGCTATTCGAGGCGGGGCTAGCACAGATACGCAGTATTTT,CSAIRGGASTDTQYF
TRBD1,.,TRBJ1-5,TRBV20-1,TGCAGTGCTTGGGGACAGAGGAATCAGCCCCAGCATTTT,CSAWGQRNQPQHF
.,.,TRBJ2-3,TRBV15,TGTGCCACCAGCACCTCAACAAAGGCAGATACGCAGTATTTT,CATSTSTKADTQYF
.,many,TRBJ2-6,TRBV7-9,TGTGCCAGCAGTTCACGCTCTGGGGCCAACGTCCTGACTTTC,CASSSRSGANVLTF
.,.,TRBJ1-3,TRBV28,TGTGCCAGCAGCCGAACGAGAAGCTCTGGAAACACCATATATTTT,CASSRTRSSGNTIYF
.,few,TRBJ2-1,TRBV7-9,TGTGCCAGCAGCCCTACTAGAATGGTCTACAATGAGCAGTTCTTC,CASSPTRMVYNEQFF
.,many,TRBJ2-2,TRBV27,TGTGCCAGCAGTTTCAGGCGAACCGGGGAGCTGTTTTTT,CASSFRRTGELFF
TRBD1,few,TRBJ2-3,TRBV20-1,TGCAGTGCTAGAGATCCCGCAGGGGGACGCACAGATACGCAGTATTTT,CSARDPAGGRTDTQYF
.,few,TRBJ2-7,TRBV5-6,TGTGCCAGCAGCTTGGAACAAATAGACGAGCAGTACTTC,CASSLEQIDEQYF